These T cell receptor beta chains were read from a single sample in a study of response to subunit inactivated influenza vaccine. MiXCR, run by TCRdb on the RT-PCR reads, gives a single entry per CDR3 protein. The sample shows hundreds of thousands of distinct CDR3 sequences, approximately 18% of them seen only once. Sequenced here: PBMCs from blood, sampled 5 days after vaccination. These receptors were taken from a man aged 45-65 years who received an inactivated influenza vaccine. Both conserved end residues are part of each CDR3. Fields, in order: D gene, V gene, J gene, clone size, CDR3 protein, CDR3 DNA. A D gene is named only where the DNA matches it firmly. Part of the rows lack a size; the others show once, few, many or a class for expanded clones.

>TRBD2|TRBV24-1|TRBJ2-1|few
CATRAGVDNEQFF
TGTGCCACCAGAGCGGGAGTTGATAATGAGCAGTTCTTC
>.|TRBV6-5|TRBJ1-5|few
CASSYSSLGNQPQHF
TGTGCCAGCAGTTACTCGTCCTTGGGCAATCAGCCCCAGCATTTT
>.|TRBV28|TRBJ2-7|.
CASSPRAPASYEQYF
TGTGCCAGCAGCCCCCGGGCTCCAGCATCCTACGAGCAGTACTTC
>.|TRBV20-1|TRBJ2-2|few
CSARTGGVNTGELFF
TGCAGTGCTAGAACCGGCGGGGTAAACACCGGGGAGCTGTTTTTT
>.|TRBV20-1|TRBJ2-1|few
CSARTTGLSYNEQFF
TGCAGTGCTCGTACCACTGGTCTTTCCTACAATGAGCAGTTCTTC
>.|TRBV10-3|TRBJ1-6|many
CAISESNIYSPLHF
TGTGCCATCAGTGAGTCAAACATATATTCACCCCTCCACTTT
>TRBD1|TRBV20-1|TRBJ2-7|.
CSAPDRGRSYEQYF
TGCAGTGCGCCCGACAGGGGGCGATCCTACGAGCAGTACTTC
>.|TRBV20-1|TRBJ2-7|few
CSASSSAYGHEQYF
TGCAGTGCTAGCAGCTCGGCGTACGGGCACGAGCAGTACTTC
>TRBD1|TRBV4-1|TRBJ2-5|few
CASSHSFGTGQETQYF
TGCGCCAGCAGCCATTCGTTCGGGACAGGCCAAGAGACCCAGTACTTC
>.|TRBV6-2/TRBV6-3|TRBJ1-1|once
CASSSELRGRAFF
TGTGCCAGCAGTTCTGAGCTTAGAGGAAGGGCTTTCTTT
>.|TRBV4-2|TRBJ2-7|.
CASSAQGVQAEQYF
TGTGCCAGCAGCGCACAGGGCGTCCAGGCAGAGCAGTACTTC
>.|TRBV20-1|TRBJ2-7|.
CSARGDTFYYEQYF
TGCAGTGCTAGAGGAGACACCTTTTACTACGAGCAGTACTTC
>.|TRBV6-5|TRBJ1-2|.
CASSYFRRGGYTF
TGTGCCAGCAGTTACTTTCGACGAGGGGGCTACACCTTC
>TRBD1|TRBV15|TRBJ1-6|few
CATSARGPDNSPLHF
TGTGCCACCAGCGCCAGGGGGCCAGATAATTCACCCCTCCACTTT
>.|TRBV7-8|TRBJ2-1|many
CASSLVAGNEQFF
TGTGCCAGCAGCTTAGTTGCAGGGAATGAGCAGTTCTTC
>TRBD2|TRBV12-3/TRBV12-4|TRBJ2-2|.
CATSGGGAGELFF
TGTGCCACCAGCGGGGGAGGAGCCGGGGAGCTGTTTTTT